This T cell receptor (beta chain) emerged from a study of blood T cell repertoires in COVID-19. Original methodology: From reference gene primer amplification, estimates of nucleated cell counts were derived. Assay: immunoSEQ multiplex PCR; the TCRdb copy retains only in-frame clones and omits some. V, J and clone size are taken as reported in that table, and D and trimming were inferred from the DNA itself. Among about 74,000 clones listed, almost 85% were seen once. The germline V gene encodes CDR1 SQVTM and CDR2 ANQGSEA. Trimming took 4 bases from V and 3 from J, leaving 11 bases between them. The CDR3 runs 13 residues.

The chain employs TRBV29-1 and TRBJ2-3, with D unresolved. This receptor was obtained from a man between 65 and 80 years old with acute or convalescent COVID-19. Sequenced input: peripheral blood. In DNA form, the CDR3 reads TGCAGCGTTGCAGCAGGTGGGACAGATACGCAGTATTTT. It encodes CSVAAGGTDTQYF.